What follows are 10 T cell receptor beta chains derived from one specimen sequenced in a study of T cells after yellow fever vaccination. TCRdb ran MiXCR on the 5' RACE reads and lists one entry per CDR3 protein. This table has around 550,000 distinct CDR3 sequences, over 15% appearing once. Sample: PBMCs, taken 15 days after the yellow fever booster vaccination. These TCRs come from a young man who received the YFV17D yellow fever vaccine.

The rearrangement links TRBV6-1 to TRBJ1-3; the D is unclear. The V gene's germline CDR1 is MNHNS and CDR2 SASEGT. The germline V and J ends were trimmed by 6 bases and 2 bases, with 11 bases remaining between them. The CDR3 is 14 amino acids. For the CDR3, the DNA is TGTGCCAGCAGCCCCCGACAAGCTGGAAACACCATATATTTT. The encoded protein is CASSPRQAGNTIYF.

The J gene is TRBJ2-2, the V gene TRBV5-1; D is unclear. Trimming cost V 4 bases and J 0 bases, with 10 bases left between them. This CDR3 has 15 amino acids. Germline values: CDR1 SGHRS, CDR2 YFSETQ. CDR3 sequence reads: CASSTDVANTGELFF. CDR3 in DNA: TGCGCCAGCAGCACGGACGTAGCGAACACCGGGGAGCTGTTTTTT.

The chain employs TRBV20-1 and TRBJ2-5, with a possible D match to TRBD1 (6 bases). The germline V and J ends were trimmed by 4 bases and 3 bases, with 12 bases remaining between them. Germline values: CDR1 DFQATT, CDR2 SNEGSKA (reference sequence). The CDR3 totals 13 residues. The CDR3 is CSATDDRKETQYF. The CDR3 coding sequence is TGCAGTGCTACCGACGACAGGAAAGAGACCCAGTACTTC.

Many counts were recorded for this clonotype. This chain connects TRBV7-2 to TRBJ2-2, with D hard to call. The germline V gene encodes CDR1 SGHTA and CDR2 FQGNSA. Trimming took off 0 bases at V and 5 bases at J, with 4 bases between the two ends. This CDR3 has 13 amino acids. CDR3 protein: CASSLALTGELFF. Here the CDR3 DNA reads TGTGCCAGCAGCTTAGCGCTTACCGGGGAGCTGTTTTTT.

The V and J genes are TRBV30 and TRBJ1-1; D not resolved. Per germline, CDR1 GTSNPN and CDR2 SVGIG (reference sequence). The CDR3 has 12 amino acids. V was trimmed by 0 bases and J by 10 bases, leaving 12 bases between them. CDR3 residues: CAWSVSESGAFF. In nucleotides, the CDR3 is TGTGCCTGGAGTGTAAGTGAGAGCGGAGCTTTCTTT.

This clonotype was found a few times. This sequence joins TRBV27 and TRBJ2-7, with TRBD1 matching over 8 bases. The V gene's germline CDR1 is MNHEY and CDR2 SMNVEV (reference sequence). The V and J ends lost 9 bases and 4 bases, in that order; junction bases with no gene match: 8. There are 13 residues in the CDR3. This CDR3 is CARSRGLQYEQYF. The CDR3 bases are TGTGCCAGGAGCAGGGGGCTTCAGTACGAGCAGTACTTC.

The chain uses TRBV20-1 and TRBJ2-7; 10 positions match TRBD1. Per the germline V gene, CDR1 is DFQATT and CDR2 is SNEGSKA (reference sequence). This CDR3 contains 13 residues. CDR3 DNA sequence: TGCAGGGGGGTGGACAGGGGGAACTACGAGCAGTACTTC. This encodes CRGVDRGNYEQYF.

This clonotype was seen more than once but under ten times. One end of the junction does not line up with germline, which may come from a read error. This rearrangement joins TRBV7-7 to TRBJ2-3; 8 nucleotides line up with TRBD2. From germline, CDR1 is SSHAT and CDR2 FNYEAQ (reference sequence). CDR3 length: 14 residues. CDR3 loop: CASSLDGRADTQYF. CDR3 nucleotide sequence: TGTGCTAGCAGCTTAGACGGGAGGGCAGATACGCAGTATTTT.

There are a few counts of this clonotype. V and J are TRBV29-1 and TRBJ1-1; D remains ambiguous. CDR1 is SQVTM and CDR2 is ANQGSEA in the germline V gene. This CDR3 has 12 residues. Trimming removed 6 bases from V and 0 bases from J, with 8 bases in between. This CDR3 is CSVWTVNTEAFF. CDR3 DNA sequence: TGCAGCGTGTGGACTGTGAACACTGAAGCTTTCTTT. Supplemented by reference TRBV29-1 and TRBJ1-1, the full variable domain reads SAVISQKPSRDICQRGTSLTIQCQVDSQVTMMFWYRQQPGQSLTLIATANQGSEATYESGFVIDKFPISRPNLTFSTLTVSNMSPEDSSIYLCSVWTVNTEAFFGQGTRLTVV.

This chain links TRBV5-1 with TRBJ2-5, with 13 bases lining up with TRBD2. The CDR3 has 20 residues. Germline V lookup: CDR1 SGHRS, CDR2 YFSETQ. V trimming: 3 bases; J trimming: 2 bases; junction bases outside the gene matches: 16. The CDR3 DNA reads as TGCGCCAGCAGCTCGGCGGGACACCAAGGACTAGCGGGAGAGCAAGAGACCCAGTACTTC. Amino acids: CASSSAGHQGLAGEQETQYF.